These 22 T cell receptor beta chains came from one sample sequenced in a study of cytomegalovirus exposure and HLA in healthy donors. PCR involved 60 Vbeta and 13 Jbeta primers. TCRdb keeps only in-frame clones here, not all; method: immunoSEQ multiplex PCR. The sample yields 150,000 or so clones, approximately 82% seen once. Input material: PBMCs. These receptors all come from a male donor in good health and CMV-seropositive.

Worth noting for this clone: At one end the junction does not follow the germline gene, possibly because of a read error. The same CDR3 also results from other DNA sequences found in this sample. The chain carries TRBV30 and TRBJ1-5; possibly TRBD1 for D (6 bases). Germline V gene sequence: CDR1 GTSNPN, CDR2 SVGIG (reference sequence). The CDR3 extends over 14 amino acids. Here the CDR3 DNA reads TGTGCTTGGAACTCTCAAGGGGGAAGTCAGCCCCAGCATTTT. It specifies CAWNSQGGSQPQHF. Variable domain in full (rest from reference TRBV30 and TRBJ1-5): SQTIHQWPATLVQPVGSPLSLECTVEGTSNPNLYWYRQAAGRGLQLLFYSVGIGQISSEVPQNLSASRPQDRQFILSSKKLLLSDSGFYLCAWNSQGGSQPQHFGDGTRLSIL.

V gene TRBV19 combines with J gene TRBJ1-5, with D possibly matching TRBD1 (6 bases). The CDR3 is 17 amino acids. The V gene lost 7 bases and the J gene lost 0 bases, with 19 bases spanning the gap. Germline V gene lookup returns CDR1 LNHDA and CDR2 SQIVND (reference sequence). The CDR3 coding sequence is TGTGCCAGTATGAAGGGAAGGACAGCTGATAGCAATCAGCCCCAGCATTTT. It translates to CASMKGRTADSNQPQHF.

This chain links TRBV13 with TRBJ2-2; D is perhaps TRBD1 (6 bases). Deletions cut 5 bases from V and 2 bases from J, with 15 bases between. Germline CDR1 reads PRHDT; CDR2 reads FYEKMQ (reference sequence). This CDR3 region has 16 residues. CDR3 nucleotide sequence: TGTGCCAGCAGCCCCGAGGGCAGGGGCAACACCGGGGAGCTGTTTTTT. Protein product: CASSPEGRGNTGELFF.

This clone has only one observation. The chain employs TRBV15 and TRBJ1-2; D remains unclear. The CDR3 extends over 14 amino acids. The V gene lost 0 bases and the J gene lost 1 base, with 6 bases spanning the gap. Per the germline V gene, CDR1 is LNHNV and CDR2 is YYDKDF (reference sequence). As DNA, the CDR3 is TGTGCCACCAGCAGAGAAGTAGATAACTATGGCTACACCTTC. It specifies CATSREVDNYGYTF. The full variable domain, completed using reference TRBV15 and TRBJ1-2, is DAMVIQNPRYQVTQFGKPVTLSCSQTLNHNVMYWYQQKSSQAPKLLFHYYDKDFNNEADTPDNFQSRRPNTSFCFLDIRSPGLGDTAMYLCATSREVDNYGYTFGSGTRLTVV.

The rearrangement links TRBV5-1 to TRBJ2-5, with 8 nucleotides matching TRBD1. The CDR3 runs 16 residues. The junction had 12 bases not matched to a gene; V was cut back by 4 bases and J by 4 bases. The germline V gene has CDR1 SGHRS and CDR2 YFSETQ. The CDR3 sequence is CASSPGPTGAGETQYF. The CDR3 DNA follows: TGCGCCAGCAGCCCGGGACCGACAGGGGCCGGAGAGACCCAGTACTTC.

The chain uses TRBV5-6 and TRBJ2-3, with a tentative D call TRBD1 (5 bases). Germline V gene sequence: CDR1 SGHDT, CDR2 YYEEEE. The CDR3 spans 16 residues. With 7 bases removed from V and 1 base from J, the gap between germline ends came to 19 bases. The CDR3: CASPQRQGSGTDTQYF. CDR3 DNA: TGTGCCAGCCCTCAAAGGCAGGGATCCGGCACAGATACGCAGTATTTT.

This chain uses TRBV29-1 with TRBJ2-1, with a tentative D call TRBD2 (6 bases). The germline V and J ends were trimmed by 7 bases and 0 bases, with 13 bases remaining between them. The CDR3 covers 14 residues. Germline V gene sequence: CDR1 SQVTM, CDR2 ANQGSEA. The CDR3 protein is CSGVGLGSYNEQFF. CDR3 in DNA: TGCAGCGGGGTGGGACTGGGCTCCTACAATGAGCAGTTCTTC.

The rearrangement uses TRBV28 and TRBJ1-2; the D is unclear. The germline V and J ends were trimmed by 3 bases and 5 bases, with 7 bases remaining between them. This CDR3 has 12 amino acids. The germline gives CDR1 MDHEN, CDR2 SYDVKM. The CDR3 here is CASSFPPYGYTF. The CDR3, as DNA: TGTGCCAGCAGTTTCCCCCCGTATGGCTACACCTTC.

The genes are TRBV18 and TRBJ1-1; no firm D call. Trimming left V 5 bases short and J 5 bases short, with 18 bases between. Germline values: CDR1 KGHSH, CDR2 LQKENI. The CDR3 totals 15 residues. CDR3 in DNA: TGTGCCAGCTCAAGTCAGAGGGAATTTTATACTGAAGCTTTCTTT. Protein sequence: CASSSQREFYTEAFF.

This chain joins TRBV6-6 and TRBJ2-7; a possible D gene is TRBD2 (5 bases). Between the trimmed V and J ends, which lost 4 bases and 2 bases, there was a span of 12 bases. The CDR3 sequence is 14 residues long. Germline V CDR1 and CDR2: MNHNY, SVGAGI (reference sequence). The DNA of the CDR3 is TGTGCCAGCAGTTTTAGGACGGGGACCTACGAGCAGTACTTC. It codes for CASSFRTGTYEQYF.

The chain couples TRBV30 to TRBJ2-7; no definite D call. V lost 4 bases to trimming and J lost 1 base, with 8 bases between them. The CDR3 length is 12 residues. Germline loops: CDR1 GTSNPN, CDR2 SVGIG (reference sequence). This CDR3 is CAWTGGSYEQYF. DNA of the CDR3: TGTGCCTGGACGGGTGGTTCCTACGAGCAGTACTTC.

The rearrangement uses TRBV7-7 and TRBJ2-5; 11 nucleotides match TRBD1. Germline CDR1 is SSHAT and CDR2 is FNYEAQ (reference sequence). J gave up 5 bases and V 1 base, and 3 bases lay outside the gene matches. The CDR3 extends over 15 amino acids. The DNA of the CDR3 is TGTGCCAGCAGCTTAGGGACAGGGGGCGCGGAGACCCAGTACTTC. Protein product: CASSLGTGGAETQYF.

The V call is TRBV27, the J call TRBJ1-2, with 8 nucleotides matching TRBD1. This CDR3 has 16 amino acids. V shed 3 bases and J 0 bases; nucleotides not matched to a gene: 6. The germline V gene has CDR1 MNHEY and CDR2 SMNVEV (reference sequence). The CDR3 DNA reads as TGTGCCAGCAGTTTCGACAGGGGAAGGACTAACTATGGCTACACCTTC. It is translated as CASSFDRGRTNYGYTF.

The chain carries TRBV28 and TRBJ1-4; no reliable D call. The CDR3 runs to 14 residues. V was trimmed by 6 bases and J by 0 bases, leaving 8 bases between them. Germline V gene data show CDR1 as MDHEN and CDR2 as SYDVKM. The CDR3 protein is CASSGGPTNEKLFF. The CDR3 DNA sequence: TGTGCCAGCAGCGGAGGTCCAACTAATGAAAAACTGTTTTTT.

V and J are TRBV28 and TRBJ2-7; D possibly corresponds to TRBD2 (5 bases). The ends were cut back, 2 bases at V and 5 bases at J, with 7 bases in the middle. The CDR3 covers 12 residues. Germline assignment: CDR1 MDHEN and CDR2 SYDVKM. CDR3 residues: CASSLGSHEQYF. CDR3 sequence (DNA): TGTGCCAGCAGTTTAGGGAGCCACGAGCAGTACTTC.

The chain employs TRBV9 and TRBJ1-3; TRBD1 matches at 9 bases. Trimming cost V 4 bases and J 4 bases; bases outside gene matches: 12. CDR1 is SGDLS and CDR2 is YYNGEE in the germline V gene. The CDR3 loop spans 17 amino acids. The DNA of the CDR3 is TGTGCCAGCAGCCCCCAAATGAGGACAGGGGCCGGAAACACCATATATTTT. As protein: CASSPQMRTGAGNTIYF.

V usage is TRBV28 and J usage is TRBJ2-1; 7 bases fit TRBD2. V shed 11 bases, J shed 7 bases, and the junction held 14 bases outside the gene matches. Per germline, CDR1 MDHEN and CDR2 SYDVKM. The CDR3 is made up of 14 amino acids. The DNA of the CDR3 is TGTGCCGGTAAGAGCGCGGGAGACAATAATGAGCAGTTCTTC. Translated: CAGKSAGDNNEQFF.

The V gene is TRBV2, the J gene TRBJ1-5; 7 nucleotides align to TRBD1. V gave up 6 bases and J gave up 2 bases; unmatched junction bases: 13. CDR1 and CDR2 from the germline V gene are SNHLY and FYNNEI. There are 17 residues in the CDR3. Here the CDR3 DNA reads TGTGCCAGCAGGGACAGGACCGCTTTTAATGGCAATCAGCCCCAGCATTTT. Translation: CASRDRTAFNGNQPQHF. Together with reference TRBV2 and TRBJ1-5, the CDR3 gives the full variable domain: EPEVTQTPSHQVTQMGQEVILRCVPISNHLYFYWYRQILGQKVEFLVSFYNNEISEKSEIFDDQFSVERPDGSNFTLKIRSTKLEDSAMYFCASRDRTAFNGNQPQHFGDGTRLSIL.

The V call is TRBV27, the J call TRBJ1-6; unclear D gene. The CDR3 is made up of 13 amino acids. The V gene lost 8 bases and the J gene lost 13 bases, with 18 bases spanning the gap. Germline CDR1 MNHEY, CDR2 SMNVEV (reference sequence). The DNA of the CDR3 is TGTGCCAGCGCGCGGGCAGGTCTCAGTCCCCTCCACTTT. Translating gives CASARAGLSPLHF.

CDR3 in DNA: TGCGCCAGCAGCCAAGAGCAGGGTAGGGAAGAGCAGTACTTC. Translating it yields CASSQEQGREEQYF. The gene calls are TRBV4-1 and TRBJ2-7; possibly TRBD1 for D (5 bases). This CDR3 spans 14 amino acids. Trimming took off 0 bases at V and 7 bases at J, with 13 bases between the two ends. The germline V gene encodes CDR1 MGHRA and CDR2 YSYEKL.

In the case of this clone: One end of the junction varies from germline; a read error may be responsible. This rearrangement joins TRBV5-4 to TRBJ1-1; D ambiguous. The CDR3 is made up of 15 amino acids. Per germline, CDR1 SGHNT and CDR2 YYREEE (reference sequence). CDR3 sequence reads: CASSLERALKTEAFF. The CDR3 DNA follows: TGTGCCAGCAGCTTGGAGAGGGCGCTGAAAACTGAAGCTTTCTTT. The entire variable domain, with the rest obtained from reference TRBV5-4 and TRBJ1-1, is as follows: ETGVTQSPTHLIKTRGQQVTLRCSSQSGHNTVSWYQQALGQGPQFIFQYYREEENGRGNFPPRFSGLQFPNYSSELNVNALELDDSALYLCASSLERALKTEAFFGQGTRLTVV.

There are a few counts of this clone. The gene calls are TRBV19 and TRBJ2-3, with 13 positions matching TRBD2. V lost 1 base to trimming and J lost 4 bases; unmatched junction nucleotides: 8. The CDR3 consists of 18 residues. Germline CDR1 and CDR2: LNHDA and SQIVND (reference sequence). The CDR3 DNA sequence: TGTGCCAGTAGTATAGGGACTAGCGGGGGAGTAAGGGCAGATACGCAGTATTTT. The encoded protein is CASSIGTSGGVRADTQYF.